The following is a T cell receptor (beta chain) sequence with its context. The germline V gene has CDR1 SEHNR and CDR2 FQNEAQ (reference sequence). There are 16 residues in the CDR3. V shed 5 bases and J shed 10 bases, with 24 bases lying between them. This sample was taken from a study of blood T cell repertoires in COVID-19. Study details: The United States, Italy and Spain supplied acute and convalescent COVID-19 samples.

Clones were read by immunoSEQ multiplex PCR, and TCRdb kept only the in-frame ones, dropping some. The sample consists of fewer than 300,000 clones, 65% to 85% of them appearing once. This sequence originates from a person aged 65-85 years with COVID-19, enrolled during active disease. The rearrangement uses TRBV7-9 and TRBJ2-1; a possible D gene is TRBD2 (6 bases). The sequenced sample consisted of peripheral blood. The CDR3 loop is CASSPAGTLVNEEQFF. The CDR3 region has the DNA TGTGCCAGCAGCCCGGCCGGGACTTTAGTTAATGAGGAGCAGTTCTTC.